The clone carrying this T cell receptor beta chain was observed a handful of times. The antigen is unknown. The entirety of the isolated RNA underwent reverse transcription, so expressed TCRB transcripts were sequenced. The protocol was immunoSEQ multiplex PCR, while the TCRdb copy is restricted to in-frame clones and leaves out a portion. The repertoire holds about 650,000 clones, with around 12% as singletons. This entry comes from a study of beta chain features in type 1 diabetes. Study in general: All samples yielded some 100,000,000 examined sorted cells.

Germline-derived CDR1 and CDR2 are SGHTA and FQGNSA. The CDR3 is made up of 16 amino acids. Trimming shortened V by 2 bases and J by 0 bases, and 8 bases separated the two germline ends. CD45RO/CCR7/CD25/CD127/CD95/CD27 separated CD4+ naive, central memory, regulatory and stem cell-like memory cells by sorting. Study observations and caveats: Equally in patients and controls, shorter templates might have been favored by PCR. Diminished insertions and augmented deletions at VDJ junctions characterized type 1 diabetes patients. Patients with Type 1 diabetes showed moderately but significantly shorter TCRB CDR3s in all four CD4+ subsets.

The chain links TRBV7-2 to TRBJ2-6; no clear D gene. The receptor's source is a man under 40 with type 1 diabetes. Sequencing was carried out using naive CD4+ T cells from blood. The DNA of the CDR3 is TGTGCCAGCAGCTTATTACCAAGCTCTGGGGCCAACGTCCTGACTTTC. It specifies CASSLLPSSGANVLTF.